This T cell receptor (beta chain) was sequenced in a study of shared clonotypes between healthy human individuals. Donors were Caucasian adults residing in Nashville, Tennessee, USA. The authors sequenced unsorted PBMC DNA on ten immunoSEQ deep assay plates. Assay: immunoSEQ multiplex PCR; the TCRdb copy retains only in-frame clones and omits some. The repertoire holds 470,000 or so clones, with roughly 80% as singletons. What was sequenced was PBMCs. This clonotype was sampled from a woman between 40 and 55 years old in good health. Some clones in this sample may be carry-over from other donors' samples.

CDR3 DNA: TGCGCCAGCAGCATTGGACTAGCGGAGGGGGTAGATACGCAGTATTTT. It is translated as CASSIGLAEGVDTQYF. This rearrangement joins TRBV5-1 to TRBJ2-3, with 10 bases aligning to TRBD2. With 4 bases clipped from V and 5 bases from J, the junction kept 10 bases outside the gene matches. There are 16 residues in the CDR3. Germline assignment: CDR1 SGHRS and CDR2 YFSETQ.